The clone carrying this T cell receptor beta chain was picked up a small number of times. This sample stems from a study of shared T cell receptors in the human thymus. This CDR3 has 17 amino acids. Repertoires were generated with immunoSEQ multiplex PCR, while TCRdb's copy carries only in-frame clones and drops some. The sample lists 720,000 or so clones, over 75% occurring once. The same sample was also studied in work on human thymus T cells. That report notes: During corrective heart surgery, resections were taken, and the thymus tissue came from them. Within thymic and blood repertoires, V and J gene usage appeared to be biased. Highly overlapping thymic repertoires among unrelated individuals were reported in related research.

This TCR came from a girl less than two years old with a congenital heart defect. V is TRBV7-5 and J is TRBJ1-2; the D call of TRBD1 is as the table states it, not checked on the DNA. TRBV7-5 is shown as a pseudogene. Sequencing was done on a sample of thymocytes. The CDR3 spells CARSLEGTLRTGYGYTF. The CDR3 bases are TGTGCCAGAAGCTTAGAGGGAACCCTAAGGACAGGCTATGGCTACACCTTC.